What follows are 10 T cell receptor beta chains derived from one specimen sequenced in a study of post-analysis software for immune sequencing data. Their specific antigens are unknown. Whole-study results and caveats: About five TRBV segments appeared more often in patients than in controls, and TRBV5-6, TRBV5-1 and TRBV20-1 were among these.

Unique molecular identifiers were carried by the TCR beta cDNA libraries. TCRdb re-called the PCR reads with MiXCR, one entry per CDR3 protein. The table lists roughly 540,000 distinct CDR3 sequences, around a third of them singletons, with approximately 6% in the top ten. Sequenced material: blood. These receptors were collected from a girl between 2 and 17 years old with multiple sclerosis.

This clonotype appeared many times. J is TRBJ1-5 and V is TRBV11-2, with D perhaps matching TRBD1 (5 bases). The V gene lost 5 bases and the J gene lost 5 bases, with 10 bases spanning the gap. Germline CDR1 reads SGHAT; CDR2 reads FQNNGV. The CDR3 is 13 amino acids. This CDR3 reads CASSIDRDQPQHF. CDR3 sequence (DNA): TGTGCCAGCAGCATTGACAGAGATCAGCCCCAGCATTTT.

The CDR3 nucleotides are TGTGCCAGCAGCCCGGGACAGGGGGCCGGTAATTCACCCCTCCACTTT. Its translation is CASSPGQGAGNSPLHF. The chain employs TRBV28 and TRBJ1-6; TRBD1 aligns across 12 bases. Germline loops: CDR1 MDHEN, CDR2 SYDVKM. CDR3 length equals 16 residues. V was clipped by 6 bases and J by 6 bases; unmatched bases: 6.

V usage is TRBV12-3 or TRBV12-4 and J usage is TRBJ2-6; D is uncertain. The CDR3 spans 19 residues. V lost 6 bases, J lost 0 bases, and 21 bases lay in between. The CDR3 here is CASSLRKTGDLSGANVLTF. The DNA for the CDR3 is TGTGCCAGCAGCCTTCGAAAGACGGGCGATCTCTCTGGGGCCAACGTCCTGACTTTC.

This clonotype showed up many times. The V call is TRBV20-1, the J call TRBJ2-1, with 9 bases lining up with TRBD2. CDR1 is DFQATT and CDR2 is SNEGSKA in the germline V gene (reference sequence). With 3 bases clipped from V and 2 bases from J, the junction kept 5 bases outside the gene matches. The CDR3 sequence is 15 residues long. The chain's CDR3 is CSASLASGAYNEQFF. CDR3 in DNA: TGCAGTGCTAGTCTCGCTAGCGGGGCCTACAATGAGCAGTTCTTC.

The chain employs TRBV11-1 and TRBJ2-1; 7 bases agree with TRBD1. The CDR3 sequence is 19 residues long. V was pared by 1 base and J by 1 base, with 13 bases of the junction left unmatched. Germline lookup yields CDR1 SGHAT and CDR2 FQDESV (reference sequence). CDR3 sequence (DNA): TGTGCCAGCAGCTTAGGTCAAGGGACAGCGCCGACATCCTACAATGAGCAGTTCTTC. This sequence encodes CASSLGQGTAPTSYNEQFF.

The chain has TRBV29-1 and TRBJ2-5; D may be TRBD1 (6 bases). CDR3 size: 13 residues. Germline lookup yields CDR1 SQVTM and CDR2 ANQGSEA. V gave up 5 bases and J gave up 2 bases, with 12 bases separating them. The CDR3 nucleotides read TGCAGCGTTCTTCGACAGGCACAAGAGACCCAGTACTTC. Its translation: CSVLRQAQETQYF.

This clonotype was seen a few times. This chain connects TRBV12-3 or TRBV12-4 to TRBJ1-5; no reliable D call. This CDR3 comprises 14 residues. Trimming pared 2 bases from V and 1 base from J, leaving 6 bases between. The CDR3 nucleotides read TGTGCCAGCAGTTTAAGTTCGAGCAATCAGCCCCAGCATTTT. Its protein product is CASSLSSSNQPQHF.

The chain has TRBV28 and TRBJ2-4; 8 bases align to TRBD1. This CDR3 is 14 amino acids long. The junction had 10 bases not matched to a gene; V was cut back by 6 bases and J by 9 bases. Per germline, CDR1 MDHEN and CDR2 SYDVKM. The CDR3 protein is CASRDPQGVIIQYF. For the CDR3, the DNA is TGTGCCAGCAGGGACCCACAGGGGGTAATCATTCAGTACTTC.

This chain links TRBV11-2 with TRBJ1-2; D might be TRBD1 (6 bases). From germline, CDR1 is SGHAT and CDR2 FQNNGV. Deletions cut 5 bases from V and 4 bases from J, with 17 bases between. The CDR3 extends over 15 amino acids. CDR3 DNA sequence: TGTGCCAGCAGCCCCGGGGGCCAGGTGGGCTATGGCTACACCTTC. This gives the protein CASSPGGQVGYGYTF.

The CDR3 loop is CASSYSSWAEAFF. As DNA, the CDR3 is TGTGCCAGCAGTTACTCTTCTTGGGCTGAAGCTTTCTTT. V and J are TRBV6-5 and TRBJ1-1; D is unclear. This CDR3 is 13 amino acids long. V shed 0 bases and J shed 6 bases, with 8 bases lying between them. CDR1 is MNHEY, CDR2 SVGAGI, per germline.